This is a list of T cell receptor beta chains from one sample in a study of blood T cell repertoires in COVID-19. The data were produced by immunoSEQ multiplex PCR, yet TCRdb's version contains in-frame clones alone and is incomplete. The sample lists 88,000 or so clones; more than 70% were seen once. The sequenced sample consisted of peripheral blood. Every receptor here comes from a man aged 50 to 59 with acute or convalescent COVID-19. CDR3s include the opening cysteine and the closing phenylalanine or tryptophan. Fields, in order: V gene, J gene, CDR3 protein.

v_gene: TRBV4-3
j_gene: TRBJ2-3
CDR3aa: CASSQASYVRDTQYF

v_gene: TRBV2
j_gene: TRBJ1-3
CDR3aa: CASSGWSGSSSGNTIYF

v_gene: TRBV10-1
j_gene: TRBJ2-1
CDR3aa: CASSETGVGYNEQFF

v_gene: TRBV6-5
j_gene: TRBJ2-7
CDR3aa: CASSGQGQGEQYF

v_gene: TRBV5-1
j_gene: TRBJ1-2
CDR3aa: CASSLGREDGYTF

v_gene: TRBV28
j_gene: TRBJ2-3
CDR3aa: CASGGRGGTDTQYF

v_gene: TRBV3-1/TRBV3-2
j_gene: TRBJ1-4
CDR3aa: CASSQDRGQGGKLFF

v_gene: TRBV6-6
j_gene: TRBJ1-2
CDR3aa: CASSPQAIANYGYTF

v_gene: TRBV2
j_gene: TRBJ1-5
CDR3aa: CASSLRGLRQPQHF

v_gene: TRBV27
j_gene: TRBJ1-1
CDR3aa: CASSQGKNTEAFF

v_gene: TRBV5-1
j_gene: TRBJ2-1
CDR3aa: CASKRQTSYNEQFF

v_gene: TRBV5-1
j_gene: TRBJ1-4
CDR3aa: CASSREGTGMEKLFF

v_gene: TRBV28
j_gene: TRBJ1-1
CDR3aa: CASSLNRGWGTEAFF

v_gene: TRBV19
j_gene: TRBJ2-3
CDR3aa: CASSTQSGPTDTQYF

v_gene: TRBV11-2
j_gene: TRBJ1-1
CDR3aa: CASSNPRGNTEAFF

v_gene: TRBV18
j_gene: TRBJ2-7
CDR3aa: CASSPKTGGTLPIYEQYF

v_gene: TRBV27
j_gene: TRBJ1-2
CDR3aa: CASGQGEWGGYTF

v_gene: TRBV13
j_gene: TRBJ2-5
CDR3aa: CASSPSGGGHGETQYF

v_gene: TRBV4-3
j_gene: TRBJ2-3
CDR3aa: CASSQDQVLLGDTQYF

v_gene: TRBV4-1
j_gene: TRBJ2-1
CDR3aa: CASRGQGGNEQFF

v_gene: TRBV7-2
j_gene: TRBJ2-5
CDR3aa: CASSYRPGTSRETQYF

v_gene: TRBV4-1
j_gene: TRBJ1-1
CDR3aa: CASSPQAGGSSEAFF

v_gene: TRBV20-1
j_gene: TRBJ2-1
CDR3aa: CSASDRGFNEQFF

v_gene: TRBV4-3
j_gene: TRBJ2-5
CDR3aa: CASSQGWGRRQETQYF